A single sample gave rise to the 8 T cell receptor beta chains below, sequenced in a study of technical replicates of blood from a handful of donors. The repertoire was sequenced with immunoSEQ multiplex PCR; TCRdb's copy has only in-frame clones and lacks some. Of tens of thousands of clones listed, 80% to 95% are singletons. Sequences were obtained from T cells isolated from PBMCs. Source of these receptors: a human donor in good health.

The chain combines TRBV15 with TRBJ1-2; 9 nucleotides line up with TRBD1. CDR3 length: 13 residues. The germline V gene has CDR1 LNHNV and CDR2 YYDKDF (reference sequence). The V and J ends lost 6 bases and 3 bases, in that order; junction bases with no gene match: 2. The CDR3: CATSWDRDYGYTF. CDR3 coding DNA: TGTGCCACCAGTTGGGACAGGGACTATGGCTACACCTTC. Filled out from reference TRBV15 and TRBJ1-2, the complete variable domain reads DAMVIQNPRYQVTQFGKPVTLSCSQTLNHNVMYWYQQKSSQAPKLLFHYYDKDFNNEADTPDNFQSRRPNTSFCFLDIRSPGLGDTAMYLCATSWDRDYGYTFGSGTRLTVV.

The chain couples TRBV30 to TRBJ2-5; D perhaps matches TRBD2 (6 bases). This CDR3 spans 14 amino acids. Trimming removed 0 bases at V and 5 bases at J, with 13 bases between. The V gene's germline CDR1 is GTSNPN and CDR2 SVGIG (reference sequence). Here the CDR3 reads CAWSVGAGGETQYF. CDR3 coding DNA: TGTGCCTGGAGTGTAGGCGCCGGGGGTGAGACCCAGTACTTC.

CDR3 in amino acids: CASSSSGSIEQFF. The CDR3 DNA sequence: TGTGCCAGCAGCTCAAGCGGGAGCATTGAGCAGTTCTTC. The chain carries TRBV11-2 and TRBJ2-1, with 8 bases that match TRBD2. The CDR3 contains 13 residues. V trimming: 4 bases; J trimming: 9 bases; junction bases outside the gene matches: 5. The germline V gene encodes CDR1 SGHAT and CDR2 FQNNGV.

V and J are TRBV19 and TRBJ2-3; 10 bases agree with TRBD2. Germline V gene sequence: CDR1 LNHDA, CDR2 SQIVND (reference sequence). The CDR3 extends over 15 amino acids. The V and J ends lost 3 bases and 6 bases, in that order; junction bases with no gene match: 6. The CDR3 here is CASSILAGVGDTQYF. DNA for the CDR3: TGTGCCAGTAGTATCCTAGCGGGAGTAGGGGATACGCAGTATTTT.

This chain joins TRBV2 and TRBJ2-4; D gene ambiguous. Germline V CDR1 and CDR2: SNHLY, FYNNEI. Deletions cut 1 base from V and 2 bases from J, with 9 bases between. This CDR3 is 15 amino acids long. CDR3 region: CASSEVSQTKNIQYF. The CDR3 DNA follows: TGTGCCAGCAGTGAAGTGTCCCAGACCAAAAACATTCAGTACTTC.

The rearrangement joins TRBV9 to TRBJ1-1; D not resolved. The CDR3 is 18 amino acids. Germline CDR1 reads SGDLS; CDR2 reads YYNGEE. Trimming left V 0 bases short and J 4 bases short, with 22 bases between. CDR3 bases: TGTGCCAGCAGCGTAGTCGGAGGGTTGAGGCCCTCGGTCACTGAAGCTTTCTTT. It translates to CASSVVGGLRPSVTEAFF.

The genes are TRBV6-5 and TRBJ1-1; 9 bases are shared with TRBD1. The V segment lost 5 bases and the J segment 10 bases; nucleotides outside the gene matches: 8. Germline V gene data show CDR1 as MNHEY and CDR2 as SVGAGI. The CDR3 sequence is 13 residues long. The CDR3 nucleotides are TGTGCCAGCAGTCAAACAGGGGGCGCAAGAGCTTTCTTT. Encoded protein: CASSQTGGARAFF.

The chain has TRBV29-1 and TRBJ1-2, with TRBD1 matching 8 bases. V gave up 4 bases and J gave up 8 bases; unmatched junction bases: 6. Germline V gene sequence: CDR1 SQVTM, CDR2 ANQGSEA. This CDR3 is 12 amino acids long. The CDR3 bases are TGCAGCGTTGGAGACAGGGGCGACGGCTACACCTTC. Translation: CSVGDRGDGYTF. Filled out from reference TRBV29-1 and TRBJ1-2, the complete variable domain reads SAVISQKPSRDICQRGTSLTIQCQVDSQVTMMFWYRQQPGQSLTLIATANQGSEATYESGFVIDKFPISRPNLTFSTLTVSNMSPEDSSIYLCSVGDRGDGYTFGSGTRLTVV.